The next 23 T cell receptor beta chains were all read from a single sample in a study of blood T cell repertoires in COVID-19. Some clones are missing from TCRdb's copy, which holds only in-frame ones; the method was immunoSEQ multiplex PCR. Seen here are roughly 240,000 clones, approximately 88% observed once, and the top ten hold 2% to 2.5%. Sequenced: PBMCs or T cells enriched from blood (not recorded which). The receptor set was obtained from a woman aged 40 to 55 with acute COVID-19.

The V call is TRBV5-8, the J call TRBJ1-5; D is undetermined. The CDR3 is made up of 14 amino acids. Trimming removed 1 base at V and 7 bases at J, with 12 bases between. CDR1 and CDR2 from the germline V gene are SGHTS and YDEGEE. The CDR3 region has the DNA TGTGCCAGCAGCTTGTTCGGAGGAGAACAGCCCCAGCATTTT. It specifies CASSLFGGEQPQHF.

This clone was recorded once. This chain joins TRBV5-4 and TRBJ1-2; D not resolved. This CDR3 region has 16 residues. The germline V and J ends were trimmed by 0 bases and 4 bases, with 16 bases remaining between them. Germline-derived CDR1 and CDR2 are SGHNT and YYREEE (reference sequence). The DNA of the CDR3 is TGTGCCAGCAGCTTGGATCGGACGATGGCGGGCTATGGCTACACCTTC. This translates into CASSLDRTMAGYGYTF.

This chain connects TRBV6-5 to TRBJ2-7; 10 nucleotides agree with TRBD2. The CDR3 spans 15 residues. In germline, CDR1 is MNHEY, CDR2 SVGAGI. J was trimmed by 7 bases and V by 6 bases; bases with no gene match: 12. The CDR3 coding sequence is TGTGCCAGCAGAGTTCGTCTAGCGGGGGCGGATGAGCAGTACTTC. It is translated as CASRVRLAGADEQYF.

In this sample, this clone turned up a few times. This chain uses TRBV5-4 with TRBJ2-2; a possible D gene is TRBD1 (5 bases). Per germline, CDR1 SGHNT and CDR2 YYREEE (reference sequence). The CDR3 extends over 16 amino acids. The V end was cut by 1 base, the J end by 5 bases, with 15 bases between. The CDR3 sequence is CASSLMEASGTGELFF. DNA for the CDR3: TGTGCCAGCAGCTTGATGGAAGCCTCAGGGACCGGGGAGCTGTTTTTT.

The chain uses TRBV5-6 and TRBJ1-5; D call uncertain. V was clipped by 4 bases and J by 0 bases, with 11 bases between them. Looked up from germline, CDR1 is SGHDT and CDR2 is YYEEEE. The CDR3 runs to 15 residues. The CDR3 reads CASSRTDYSNQPQHF. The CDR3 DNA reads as TGTGCCAGCAGCCGAACAGATTATAGCAATCAGCCCCAGCATTTT.

CDR3 sequence reads: CASSFRVLGNTEAFF. CDR3 sequence (DNA): TGTGCCAGCAGCTTCAGGGTTCTAGGGAACACTGAAGCTTTCTTT. V gene TRBV5-6 combines with J gene TRBJ1-1; D might be TRBD1 (5 bases). This CDR3 is built from 15 residues. Deletions cut 2 bases from V and 1 base from J, with 12 bases between. Per the germline V gene, CDR1 is SGHDT and CDR2 is YYEEEE.

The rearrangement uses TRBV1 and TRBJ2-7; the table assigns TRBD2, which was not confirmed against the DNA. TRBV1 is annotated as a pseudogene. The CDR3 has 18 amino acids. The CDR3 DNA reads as TGCACCAGCAGCCAAGATCTCACAAGGACTATCCACTCCTACGAGCAGTACGTC. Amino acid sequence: CTSSQDLTRTIHSYEQYV.

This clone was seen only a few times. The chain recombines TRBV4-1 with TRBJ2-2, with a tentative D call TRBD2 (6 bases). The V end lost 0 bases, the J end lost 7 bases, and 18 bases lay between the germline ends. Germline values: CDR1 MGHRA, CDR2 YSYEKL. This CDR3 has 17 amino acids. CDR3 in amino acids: CASSQDADSGNRGELFF. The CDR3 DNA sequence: TGCGCCAGCAGCCAAGATGCGGATAGCGGCAACCGCGGGGAGCTGTTTTTT.

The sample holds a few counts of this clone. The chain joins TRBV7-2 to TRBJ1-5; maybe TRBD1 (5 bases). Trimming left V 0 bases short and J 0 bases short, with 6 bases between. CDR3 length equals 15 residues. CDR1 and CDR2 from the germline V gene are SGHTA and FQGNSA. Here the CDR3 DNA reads TGTGCCAGCAGCTTAGCGGGGCCTAGCAATCAGCCCCAGCATTTT. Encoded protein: CASSLAGPSNQPQHF.

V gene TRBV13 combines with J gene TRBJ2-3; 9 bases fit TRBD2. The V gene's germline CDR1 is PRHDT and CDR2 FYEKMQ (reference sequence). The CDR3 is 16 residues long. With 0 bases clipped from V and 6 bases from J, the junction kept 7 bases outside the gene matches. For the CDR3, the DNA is TGTGCCAGCAGCTTAGGGCGGGGGGGCCTAAGGGATACGCAGTATTTT. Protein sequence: CASSLGRGGLRDTQYF.

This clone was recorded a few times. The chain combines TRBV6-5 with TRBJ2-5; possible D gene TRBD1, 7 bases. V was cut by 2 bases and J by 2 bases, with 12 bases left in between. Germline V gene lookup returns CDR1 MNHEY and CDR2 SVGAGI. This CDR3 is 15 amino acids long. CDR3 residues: CASSYRTGGQETQYF. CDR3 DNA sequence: TGTGCCAGCAGTTACAGGACAGGAGGGCAAGAGACCCAGTACTTC.

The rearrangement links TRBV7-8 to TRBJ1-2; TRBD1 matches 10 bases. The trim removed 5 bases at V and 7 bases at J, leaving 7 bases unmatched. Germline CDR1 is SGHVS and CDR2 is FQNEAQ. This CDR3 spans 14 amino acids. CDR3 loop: CASSHRDRGGGYTF. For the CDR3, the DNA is TGTGCCAGCAGCCACCGGGACAGGGGAGGTGGCTACACCTTC.

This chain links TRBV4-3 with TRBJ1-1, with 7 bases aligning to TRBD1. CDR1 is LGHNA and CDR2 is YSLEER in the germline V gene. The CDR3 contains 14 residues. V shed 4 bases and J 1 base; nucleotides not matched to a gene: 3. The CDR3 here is CASSLGQPNTEAFF. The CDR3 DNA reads TGCGCCAGCAGCCTGGGACAGCCGAACACTGAAGCTTTCTTT.

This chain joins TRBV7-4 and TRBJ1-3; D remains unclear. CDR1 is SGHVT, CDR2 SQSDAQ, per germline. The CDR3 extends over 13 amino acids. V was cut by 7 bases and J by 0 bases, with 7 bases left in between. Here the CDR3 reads CASTGGSGNTIYF. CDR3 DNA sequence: TGTGCCAGCACCGGTGGCTCTGGAAACACCATATATTTT.

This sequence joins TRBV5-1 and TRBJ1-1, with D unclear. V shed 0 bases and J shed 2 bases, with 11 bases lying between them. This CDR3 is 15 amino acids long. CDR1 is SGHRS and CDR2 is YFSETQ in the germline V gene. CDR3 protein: CASSLAGVLNTEAFF. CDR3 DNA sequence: TGCGCCAGCAGCTTGGCCGGGGTATTAAACACTGAAGCTTTCTTT.

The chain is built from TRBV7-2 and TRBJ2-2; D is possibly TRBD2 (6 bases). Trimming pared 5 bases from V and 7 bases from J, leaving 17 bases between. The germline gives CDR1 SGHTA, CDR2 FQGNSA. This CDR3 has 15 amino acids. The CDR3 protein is CASSTEVTEGGELFF. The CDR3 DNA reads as TGTGCCAGCAGCACCGAGGTCACGGAGGGCGGGGAGCTGTTTTTT.

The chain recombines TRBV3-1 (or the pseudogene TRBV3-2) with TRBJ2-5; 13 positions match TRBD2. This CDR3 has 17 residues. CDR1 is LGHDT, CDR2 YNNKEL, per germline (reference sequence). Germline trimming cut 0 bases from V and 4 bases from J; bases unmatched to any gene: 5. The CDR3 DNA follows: TGTGCCAGCAGCCAAGAGGCGGGACTAGCGGGGCGAGAGACCCAGTACTTC. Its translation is CASSQEAGLAGRETQYF.

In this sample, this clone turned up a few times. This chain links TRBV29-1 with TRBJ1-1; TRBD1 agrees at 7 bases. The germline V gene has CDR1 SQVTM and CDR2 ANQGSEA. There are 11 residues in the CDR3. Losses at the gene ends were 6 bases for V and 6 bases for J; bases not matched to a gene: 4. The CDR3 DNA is TGCAGCGTACAGGGGTGGGCTGAAGCTTTCTTT. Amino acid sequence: CSVQGWAEAFF.

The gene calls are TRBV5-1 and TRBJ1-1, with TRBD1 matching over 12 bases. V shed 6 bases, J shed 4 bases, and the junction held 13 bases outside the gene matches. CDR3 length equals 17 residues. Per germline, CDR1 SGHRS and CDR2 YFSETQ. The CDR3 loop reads CASTGQGAQISGTEAFF. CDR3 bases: TGCGCCAGCACGGGACAGGGGGCGCAGATTAGTGGCACTGAAGCTTTCTTT. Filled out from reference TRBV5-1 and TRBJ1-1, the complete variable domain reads KAGVTQTPRYLIKTRGQQVTLSCSPISGHRSVSWYQQTPGQGLQFLFEYFSETQRNKGNFPGRFSGRQFSNSRSEMNVSTLELGDSALYLCASTGQGAQISGTEAFFGQGTRLTVV.

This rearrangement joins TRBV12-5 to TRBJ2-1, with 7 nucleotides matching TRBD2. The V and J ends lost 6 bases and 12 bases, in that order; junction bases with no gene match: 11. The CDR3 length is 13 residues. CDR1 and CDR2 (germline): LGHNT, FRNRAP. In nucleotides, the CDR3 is TGTGCTAGTGGGGGGAGGGCGGTTGGGACGCAGTTCTTC. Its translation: CASGGRAVGTQFF.

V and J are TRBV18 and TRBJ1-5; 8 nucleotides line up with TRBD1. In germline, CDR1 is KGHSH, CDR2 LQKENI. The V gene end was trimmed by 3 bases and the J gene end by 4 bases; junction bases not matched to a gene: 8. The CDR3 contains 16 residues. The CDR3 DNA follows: TGTGCCAGCTCACCGGGGACAGGAGAAGTAAATCAGCCCCAGCATTTT. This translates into CASSPGTGEVNQPQHF. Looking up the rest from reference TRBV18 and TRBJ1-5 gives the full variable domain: NAGVMQNPRHLVRRRGQEARLRCSPMKGHSHVYWYRQLPEEGLKFMVYLQKENIIDESGMPKERFSAEFPKEGPSILRIQQVVRGDSAAYFCASSPGTGEVNQPQHFGDGTRLSIL.

CDR3 amino acids: CASSPRLVQEAKNIQYF. The CDR3 DNA sequence: TGCGCCAGCAGCCCTCGCCTTGTACAGGAAGCCAAAAACATTCAGTACTTC. J is TRBJ2-4 and V is TRBV4-1; possibly TRBD1 for D (5 bases). CDR1 is MGHRA and CDR2 is YSYEKL in the germline V gene. This CDR3 contains 17 residues. The V end lost 4 bases, the J end lost 0 bases, and 16 bases lay between the germline ends.

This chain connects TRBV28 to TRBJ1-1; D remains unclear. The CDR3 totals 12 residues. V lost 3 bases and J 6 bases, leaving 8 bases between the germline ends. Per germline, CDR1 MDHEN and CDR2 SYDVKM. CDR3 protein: CASSFTEPEAFF. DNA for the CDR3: TGTGCCAGCAGTTTTACGGAGCCTGAAGCTTTCTTT. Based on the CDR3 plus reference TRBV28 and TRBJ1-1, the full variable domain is DVKVTQSSRYLVKRTGEKVFLECVQDMDHENMFWYRQDPGLGLRLIYFSYDVKMKEKGDIPEGYSVSREKKERFSLILESASTNQTSMYLCASSFTEPEAFFGQGTRLTVV.